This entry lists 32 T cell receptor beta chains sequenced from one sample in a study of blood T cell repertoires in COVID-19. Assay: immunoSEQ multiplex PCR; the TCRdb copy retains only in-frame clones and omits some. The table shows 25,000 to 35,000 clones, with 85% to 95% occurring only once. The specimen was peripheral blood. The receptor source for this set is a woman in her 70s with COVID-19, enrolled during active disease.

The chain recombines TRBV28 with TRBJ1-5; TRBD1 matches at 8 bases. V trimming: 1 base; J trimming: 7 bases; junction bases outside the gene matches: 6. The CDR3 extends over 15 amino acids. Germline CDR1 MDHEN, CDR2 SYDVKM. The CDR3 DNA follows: TGTGCCAGCAGTTTATCGGACAGGGTAGGACAGCCCCAGCATTTT. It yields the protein CASSLSDRVGQPQHF.

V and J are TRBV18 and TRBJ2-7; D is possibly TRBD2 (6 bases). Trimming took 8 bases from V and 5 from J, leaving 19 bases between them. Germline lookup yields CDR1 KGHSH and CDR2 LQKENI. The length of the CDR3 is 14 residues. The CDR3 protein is CASHQGSGGDEQYF. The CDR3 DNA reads TGTGCCAGCCATCAGGGTAGCGGAGGGGACGAGCAGTACTTC. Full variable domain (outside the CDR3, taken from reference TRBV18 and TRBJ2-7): NAGVMQNPRHLVRRRGQEARLRCSPMKGHSHVYWYRQLPEEGLKFMVYLQKENIIDESGMPKERFSAEFPKEGPSILRIQQVVRGDSAAYFCASHQGSGGDEQYFGPGTRLTVT.

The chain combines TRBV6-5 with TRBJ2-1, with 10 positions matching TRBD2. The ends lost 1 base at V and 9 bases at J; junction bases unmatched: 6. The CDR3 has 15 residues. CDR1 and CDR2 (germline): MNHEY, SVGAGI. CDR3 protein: CASSYLGLASGEQFF. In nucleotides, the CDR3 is TGTGCCAGCAGTTACTTGGGACTAGCGTCTGGTGAGCAGTTCTTC.

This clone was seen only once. CDR3 protein: CASSGPQAGGNTEAFF. The CDR3 DNA follows: TGTGCCAGCAGTGGCCCCCAAGCCGGGGGGAACACTGAAGCTTTCTTT. The genes are TRBV6-1 and TRBJ1-1; a possible D gene is TRBD1 (5 bases). Germline V CDR1 and CDR2: MNHNS, SASEGT. The germline V and J ends were trimmed by 4 bases and 1 base, with 16 bases remaining between them. The CDR3 length is 16 residues.

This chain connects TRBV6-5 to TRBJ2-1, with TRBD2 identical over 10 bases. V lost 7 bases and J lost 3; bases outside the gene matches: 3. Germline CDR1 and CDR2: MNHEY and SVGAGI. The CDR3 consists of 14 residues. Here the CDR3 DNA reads TGTGCCAGCACCACTAGCGGGGACTACAATGAGCAGTTCTTC. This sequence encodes CASTTSGDYNEQFF.

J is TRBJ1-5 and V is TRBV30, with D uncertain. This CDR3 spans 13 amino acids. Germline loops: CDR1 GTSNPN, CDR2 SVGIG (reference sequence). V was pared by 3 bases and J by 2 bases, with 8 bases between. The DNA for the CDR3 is TGTGCCTGGAGCCAGCAGGGCAATCAGCCCCAGCATTTT. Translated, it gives CAWSQQGNQPQHF. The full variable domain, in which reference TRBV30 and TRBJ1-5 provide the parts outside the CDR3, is SQTIHQWPATLVQPVGSPLSLECTVEGTSNPNLYWYRQAAGRGLQLLFYSVGIGQISSEVPQNLSASRPQDRQFILSSKKLLLSDSGFYLCAWSQQGNQPQHFGDGTRLSIL.

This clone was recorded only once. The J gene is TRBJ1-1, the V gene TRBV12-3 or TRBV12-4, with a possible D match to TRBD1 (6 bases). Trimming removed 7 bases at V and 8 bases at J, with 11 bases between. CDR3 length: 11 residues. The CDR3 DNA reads TGTGCCAGCAATTCAGGGGAGGAAGCTTTCTTT. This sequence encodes CASNSGEEAFF.

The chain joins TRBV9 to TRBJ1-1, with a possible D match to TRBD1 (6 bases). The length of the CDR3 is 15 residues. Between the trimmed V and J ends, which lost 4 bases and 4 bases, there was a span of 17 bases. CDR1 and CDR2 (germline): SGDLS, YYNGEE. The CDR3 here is CASSPPTGSSTEAFF. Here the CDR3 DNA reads TGTGCCAGCAGCCCGCCTACAGGGTCTAGCACTGAAGCTTTCTTT. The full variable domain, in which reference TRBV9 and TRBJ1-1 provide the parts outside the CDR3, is DSGVTQTPKHLITATGQRVTLRCSPRSGDLSVYWYQQSLDQGLQFLIQYYNGEERAKGNILERFSAQQFPDLHSELNLSSLELGDSALYFCASSPPTGSSTEAFFGQGTRLTVV.

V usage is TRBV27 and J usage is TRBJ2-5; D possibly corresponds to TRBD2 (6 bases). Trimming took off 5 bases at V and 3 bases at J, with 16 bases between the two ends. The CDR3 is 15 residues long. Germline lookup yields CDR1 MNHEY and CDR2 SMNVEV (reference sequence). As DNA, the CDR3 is TGTGCCAGCAGTAATAGCGGACTAAATAAAGAGACCCAGTACTTC. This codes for CASSNSGLNKETQYF.

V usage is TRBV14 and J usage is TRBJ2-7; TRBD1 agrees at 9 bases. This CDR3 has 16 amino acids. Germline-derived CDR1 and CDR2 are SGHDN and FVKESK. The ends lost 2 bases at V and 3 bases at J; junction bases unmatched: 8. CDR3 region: CASSQYWPGQGYEQYF. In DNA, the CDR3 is TGTGCCAGCAGCCAATATTGGCCGGGACAGGGCTACGAGCAGTACTTC.

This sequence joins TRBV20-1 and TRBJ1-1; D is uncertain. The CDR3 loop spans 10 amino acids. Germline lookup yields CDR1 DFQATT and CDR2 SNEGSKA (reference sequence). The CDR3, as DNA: TGCAGGGCCATGAACACTGAAGCTTTCTTT. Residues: CRAMNTEAFF.

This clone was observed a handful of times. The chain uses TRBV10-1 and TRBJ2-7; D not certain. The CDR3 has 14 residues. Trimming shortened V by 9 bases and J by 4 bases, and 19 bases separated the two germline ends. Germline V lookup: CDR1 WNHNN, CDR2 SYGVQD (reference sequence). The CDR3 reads CASATGSPGYEQYF. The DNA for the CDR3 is TGCGCCAGTGCTACCGGGTCCCCTGGTTACGAGCAGTACTTC.

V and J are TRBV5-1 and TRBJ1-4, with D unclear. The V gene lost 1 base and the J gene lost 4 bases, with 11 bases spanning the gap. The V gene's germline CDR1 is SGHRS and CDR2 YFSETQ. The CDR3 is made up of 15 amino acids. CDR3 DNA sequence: TGCGCCAGCAGCTTGATATCACGGGATAATGAAAAACTGTTTTTT. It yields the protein CASSLISRDNEKLFF. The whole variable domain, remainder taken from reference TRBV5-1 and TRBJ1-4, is KAGVTQTPRYLIKTRGQQVTLSCSPISGHRSVSWYQQTPGQGLQFLFEYFSETQRNKGNFPGRFSGRQFSNSRSEMNVSTLELGDSALYLCASSLISRDNEKLFFGSGTQLSVL.

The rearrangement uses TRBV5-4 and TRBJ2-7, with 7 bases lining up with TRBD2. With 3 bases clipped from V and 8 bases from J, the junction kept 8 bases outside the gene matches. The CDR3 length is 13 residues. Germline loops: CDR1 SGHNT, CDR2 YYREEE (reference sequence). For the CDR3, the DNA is TGTGCCAGCAGCTCCGGGACTATCCCCAAGCAGTACTTC. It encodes CASSSGTIPKQYF.

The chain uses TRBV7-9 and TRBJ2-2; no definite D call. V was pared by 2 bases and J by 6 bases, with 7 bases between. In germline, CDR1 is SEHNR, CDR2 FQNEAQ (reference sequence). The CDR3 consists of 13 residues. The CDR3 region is CASSLNQAGELFF. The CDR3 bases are TGTGCCAGCAGCTTAAACCAGGCCGGGGAGCTGTTTTTT.

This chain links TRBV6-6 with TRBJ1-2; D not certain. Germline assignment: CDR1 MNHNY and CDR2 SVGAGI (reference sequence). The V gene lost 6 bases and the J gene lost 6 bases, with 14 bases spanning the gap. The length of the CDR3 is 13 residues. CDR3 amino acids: CASSMTRGDGYTF. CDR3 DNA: TGTGCCAGCAGCATGACCCGGGGAGATGGCTACACCTTC.

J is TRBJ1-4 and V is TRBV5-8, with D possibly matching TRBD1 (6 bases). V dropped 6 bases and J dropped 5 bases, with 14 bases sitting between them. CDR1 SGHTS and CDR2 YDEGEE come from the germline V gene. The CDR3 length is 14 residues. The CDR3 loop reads CASNTHRVNEKLFF. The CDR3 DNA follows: TGTGCCAGCAATACCCACAGGGTGAATGAAAAACTGTTTTTT.

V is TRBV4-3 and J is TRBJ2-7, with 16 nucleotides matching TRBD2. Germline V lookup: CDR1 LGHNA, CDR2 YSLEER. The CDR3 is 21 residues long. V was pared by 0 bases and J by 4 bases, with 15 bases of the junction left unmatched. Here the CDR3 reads CASSQDPPGLAGGDPLYEQYF. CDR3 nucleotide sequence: TGCGCCAGCAGCCAAGATCCCCCGGGACTAGCGGGAGGGGATCCTTTGTACGAGCAGTACTTC.

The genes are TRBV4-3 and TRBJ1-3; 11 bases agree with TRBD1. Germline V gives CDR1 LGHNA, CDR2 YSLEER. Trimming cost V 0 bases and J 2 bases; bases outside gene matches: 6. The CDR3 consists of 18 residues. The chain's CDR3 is CASSQDLRGQGAGNTIYF. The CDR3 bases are TGCGCCAGCAGCCAAGATCTACGGGGACAGGGGGCTGGAAACACCATATATTTT.

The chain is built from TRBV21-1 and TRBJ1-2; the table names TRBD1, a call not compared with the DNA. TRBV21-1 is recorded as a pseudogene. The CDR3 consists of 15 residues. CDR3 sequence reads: CASSKDSQRRYGYTF. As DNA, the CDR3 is TGTGCCAGCAGCAAGGACAGTCAACGGCGGTATGGCTACACCTTC.

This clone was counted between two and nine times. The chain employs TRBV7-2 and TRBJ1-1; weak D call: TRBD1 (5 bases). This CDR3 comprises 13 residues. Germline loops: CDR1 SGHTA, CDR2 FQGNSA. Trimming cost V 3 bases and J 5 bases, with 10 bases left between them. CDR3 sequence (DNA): TGTGCCAGCAGCTTCGGGGGAGGAACTGAAGCTTTCTTT. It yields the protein CASSFGGGTEAFF.

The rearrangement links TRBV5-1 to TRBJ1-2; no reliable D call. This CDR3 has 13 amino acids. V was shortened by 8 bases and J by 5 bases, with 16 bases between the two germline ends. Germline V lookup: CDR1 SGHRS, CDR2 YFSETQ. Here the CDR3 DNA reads TGCGCCAGTGCAGGTTCTACGTCTTATGGCTACACCTTC. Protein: CASAGSTSYGYTF.

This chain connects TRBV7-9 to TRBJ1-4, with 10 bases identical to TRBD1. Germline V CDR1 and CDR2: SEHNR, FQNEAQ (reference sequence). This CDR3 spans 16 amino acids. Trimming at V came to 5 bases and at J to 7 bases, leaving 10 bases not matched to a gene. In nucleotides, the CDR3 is TGTGCCAGCAGCCGGAGTGACAGGGGGCAGGGTGAAAAACTGTTTTTT. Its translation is CASSRSDRGQGEKLFF. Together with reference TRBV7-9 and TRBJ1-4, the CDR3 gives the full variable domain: DTGVSQNPRHKITKRGQNVTFRCDPISEHNRLYWYRQTLGQGPEFLTYFQNEAQLEKSRLLSDRFSAERPKGSFSTLEIQRTEQGDSAMYLCASSRSDRGQGEKLFFGSGTQLSVL.

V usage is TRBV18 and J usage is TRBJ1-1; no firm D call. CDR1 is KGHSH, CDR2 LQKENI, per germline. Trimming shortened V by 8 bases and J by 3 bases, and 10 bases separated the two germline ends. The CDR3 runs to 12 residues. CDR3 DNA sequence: TGTGCCAGCACCCGGGGAGACACTGAAGCTTTCTTT. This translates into CASTRGDTEAFF.

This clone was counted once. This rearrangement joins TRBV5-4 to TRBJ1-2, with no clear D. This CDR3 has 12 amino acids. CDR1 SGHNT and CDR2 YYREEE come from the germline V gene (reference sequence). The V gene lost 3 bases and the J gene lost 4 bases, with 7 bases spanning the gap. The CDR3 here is CASSSDFYGYTF. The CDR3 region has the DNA TGTGCCAGCAGCTCAGATTTCTATGGCTACACCTTC. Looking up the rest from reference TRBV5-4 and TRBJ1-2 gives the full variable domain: ETGVTQSPTHLIKTRGQQVTLRCSSQSGHNTVSWYQQALGQGPQFIFQYYREEENGRGNFPPRFSGLQFPNYSSELNVNALELDDSALYLCASSSDFYGYTFGSGTRLTVV.

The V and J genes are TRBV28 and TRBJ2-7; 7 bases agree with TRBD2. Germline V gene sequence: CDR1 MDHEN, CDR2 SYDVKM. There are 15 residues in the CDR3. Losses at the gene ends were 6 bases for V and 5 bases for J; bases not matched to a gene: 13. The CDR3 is CASSQPSGPPNEQYF. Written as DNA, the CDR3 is TGTGCCAGCAGCCAACCTAGCGGCCCCCCCAACGAGCAGTACTTC.

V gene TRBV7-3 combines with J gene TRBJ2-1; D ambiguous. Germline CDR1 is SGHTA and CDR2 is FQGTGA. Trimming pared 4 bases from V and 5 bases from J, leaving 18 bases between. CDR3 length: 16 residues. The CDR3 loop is CASSSSDTNRDNEQFF. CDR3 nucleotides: TGTGCCAGCAGCTCCTCCGACACCAACCGAGACAATGAGCAGTTCTTC.

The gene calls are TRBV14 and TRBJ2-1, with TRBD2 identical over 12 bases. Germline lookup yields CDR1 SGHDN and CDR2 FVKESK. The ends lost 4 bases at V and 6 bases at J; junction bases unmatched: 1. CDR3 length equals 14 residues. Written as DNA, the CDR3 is TGTGCCAGCAGCCCGGGACTAGCGGGCAATGAGCAGTTCTTC. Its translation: CASSPGLAGNEQFF.

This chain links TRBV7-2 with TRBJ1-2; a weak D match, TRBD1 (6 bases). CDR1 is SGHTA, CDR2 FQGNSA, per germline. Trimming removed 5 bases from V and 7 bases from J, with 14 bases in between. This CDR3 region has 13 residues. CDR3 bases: TGTGCCAGCAGCCCCAGACAGGTTCCTGGCTACACCTTC. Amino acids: CASSPRQVPGYTF. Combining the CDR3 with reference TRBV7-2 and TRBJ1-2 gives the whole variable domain GAGVSQSPSNKVTEKGKDVELRCDPISGHTALYWYRQSLGQGLEFLIYFQGNSAPDKSGLPSDRFSAERTGGSVSTLTIQRTQQEDSAVYLCASSPRQVPGYTFGSGTRLTVV.

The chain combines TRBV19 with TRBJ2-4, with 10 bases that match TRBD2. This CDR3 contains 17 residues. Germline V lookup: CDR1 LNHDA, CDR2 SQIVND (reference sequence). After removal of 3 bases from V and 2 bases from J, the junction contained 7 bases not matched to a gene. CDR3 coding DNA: TGTGCCAGTAGTATTCTTACTAGCGGGACGACCAAAAACATTCAGTACTTC. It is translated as CASSILTSGTTKNIQYF.

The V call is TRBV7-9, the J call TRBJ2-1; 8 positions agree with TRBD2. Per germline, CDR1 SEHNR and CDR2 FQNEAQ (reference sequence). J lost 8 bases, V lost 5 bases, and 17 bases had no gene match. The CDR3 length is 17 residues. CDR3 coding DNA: TGTGCCAGCAGCGGACTGTGGGCGGGAGGAGTTGTAGATGAGCAGTTCTTC. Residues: CASSGLWAGGVVDEQFF.

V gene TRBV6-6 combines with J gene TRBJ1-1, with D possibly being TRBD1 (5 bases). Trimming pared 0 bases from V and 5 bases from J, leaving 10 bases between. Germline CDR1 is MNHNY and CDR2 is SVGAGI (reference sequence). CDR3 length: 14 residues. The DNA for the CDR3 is TGTGCCAGCAGTTACTCCTCAGGGTCGACTGAAGCTTTCTTT. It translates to CASSYSSGSTEAFF.